Presented here are 25 T cell receptor beta chains from one specimen sequenced in a study of T cells after yellow fever vaccination (dated by TCRdb to about 2019). The treatment or condition label corresponds to: live attenuated yellow fever vaccine strain. The method behind the library was 5' RACE. This sample was sequenced with an Illumina HiSeq 2500. The public reads were run again by TCRdb, first through fastp at Q25 and then through MiXCR, and only productive beta chains were kept. Rows with a matching CDR3 protein are joined into one entry that keeps the most common DNA and genes. Within this sample are over 300,000 distinct CDR3 sequences, with around 6.8% of them counted one time only. Roughly a sixth of the sample lies in the top ten. The specimen comprised PBMCs, sampled about 41 days after the first yellow fever vaccination. All receptors derive from a man younger than 30 who received the YFV17D yellow fever vaccine.

This chain links TRBV4-1 with TRBJ1-1; D not resolved. Germline values: CDR1 MGHRA, CDR2 YSYEKL. This CDR3 has 12 amino acids. V dropped 8 bases and J dropped 5 bases, with 12 bases sitting between them. CDR3 loop: CASAIMGTEAFF. The CDR3 DNA reads TGCGCCAGCGCTATAATGGGGACTGAAGCTTTCTTT.

The sample holds a few counts of this clonotype. The rearrangement links TRBV3-1 to TRBJ1-2, with a tentative D call TRBD1 (5 bases). From germline, CDR1 is LGHDT and CDR2 YNNKEL (reference sequence). The CDR3 has 16 amino acids. The V and J ends lost 0 bases and 3 bases respectively, with 14 bases between them. The CDR3 sequence: CASSQDPGGADYGYTF. The CDR3, as DNA: TGTGCCAGCAGCCAAGATCCGGGAGGGGCGGACTATGGCTACACCTTC.

In its sample, this clonotype was seen many times. The gene calls are TRBV20-1 and TRBJ1-1; maybe TRBD1 (5 bases). V dropped 2 bases and J dropped 2 bases, with 9 bases sitting between them. Germline CDR1 DFQATT, CDR2 SNEGSKA (reference sequence). There are 13 residues in the CDR3. The CDR3 DNA reads TGCAGTGCTAGATCGGGACCTAACACTGAAGCTTTCTTT. Translation gives CSARSGPNTEAFF.

In regard to this clonotype: The germline gene is not matched at one end of the junction; a read error may be the cause. The V and J genes are TRBV20-1 and TRBJ2-5; D gene uncertain. Looked up from germline, CDR1 is DFQATT and CDR2 is SNEGSKA (reference sequence). CDR3 length: 14 amino acids. The CDR3 spells CCANPPVWQETQYF. CDR3 sequence (DNA): TGCTGTGCTAATCCGCCAGTCTGGCAAGAGACCCAGTACTTC.

Notes on this clonotype: One junction end does not reproduce the germline sequence, and a read error may be involved. The chain carries TRBV7-8 and TRBJ2-1, with D tentatively TRBD2 (6 bases). The CDR3 has 15 residues. From germline, CDR1 is SGHVS and CDR2 FQNEAQ. The CDR3 here is CASSREPVRVNEQLF. CDR3 coding DNA: TGTGCCAGCAGTCGGGAGCCCGTGAGGGTGAATGAGCAGTTATTC.

This clonotype was detected only a few times. The chain employs TRBV10-3 and TRBJ2-7; TRBD1 matches 7 bases. Germline trimming cut 5 bases from V and 2 bases from J; bases unmatched to any gene: 9. The CDR3 has 15 amino acids. Germline CDR1 reads ENHRY; CDR2 reads SYGVKD. The CDR3 DNA reads TGTGCCATCAGTATACAGACAGGGACCCCCTACGAGCAGTACTTC. It is translated as CAISIQTGTPYEQYF.

This clonotype occurred many times. V gene TRBV5-5 combines with J gene TRBJ2-1; 10 nucleotides match TRBD2. Germline assignment: CDR1 SGHKS and CDR2 YYEKEE (reference sequence). The CDR3 sequence is 15 residues long. The trim removed 4 bases at V and 7 bases at J, leaving 8 bases unmatched. The CDR3 sequence is CASSHTSGALNEQFF. The CDR3 nucleotides are TGTGCCAGCAGCCATACTAGCGGGGCCCTTAATGAGCAGTTCTTC.

At least ten counts were recorded for this clonotype. V gene TRBV7-2 combines with J gene TRBJ1-1, with 8 bases lining up with TRBD1. The germline V gene has CDR1 SGHTA and CDR2 FQGNSA. V trimming: 5 bases; J trimming: 5 bases; junction bases outside the gene matches: 7. This CDR3 has 14 residues. The CDR3 coding sequence is TGTGCCAGCAGCCGACGACAGGGGAATACTGAAGCTTTCTTT. Amino acid sequence: CASSRRQGNTEAFF. The full variable domain, rest sourced from reference TRBV7-2 and TRBJ1-1, is GAGVSQSPSNKVTEKGKDVELRCDPISGHTALYWYRQSLGQGLEFLIYFQGNSAPDKSGLPSDRFSAERTGGSVSTLTIQRTQQEDSAVYLCASSRRQGNTEAFFGQGTRLTVV.

The table lists this clonotype with a few counts. The V and J genes are TRBV5-8 and TRBJ2-7; D is unclear. V was pared by 2 bases and J by 1 base, with 10 bases between. The CDR3 is 14 residues long. The germline gives CDR1 SGHTS, CDR2 YDEGEE. CDR3 loop: CASSFGPSSYEQYF. CDR3 sequence (DNA): TGTGCCAGCAGCTTTGGACCCTCTTCCTACGAGCAGTACTTC. The variable domain in full, with the rest retrieved from reference TRBV5-8 and TRBJ2-7, is EAGVTQSPTHLIKTRGQQATLRCSPISGHTSVYWYQQALGLGLQFLLWYDEGEERNRGNFPPRFSGRQFPNYSSELNVNALELEDSALYLCASSFGPSSYEQYFGPGTRLTVT.

The chain recombines TRBV2 with TRBJ2-7, with D maybe TRBD1 (6 bases). This CDR3 has 13 amino acids. Germline V CDR1 and CDR2: SNHLY, FYNNEI. V was shortened by 8 bases and J by 6 bases, with 17 bases between the two germline ends. CDR3 in DNA: TGTGCCAGCCAAACCGGGGCCAGGGGCGAGCAGTACTTC. It codes for CASQTGARGEQYF.

This chain connects TRBV20-1 to TRBJ2-7, with 9 bases lining up with TRBD1. This CDR3 has 14 residues. Germline CDR1 DFQATT, CDR2 SNEGSKA (reference sequence). Losses at the gene ends were 1 base for V and 3 bases for J; bases not matched to a gene: 4. CDR3 sequence: CSARAGTGIYEQYF. CDR3 nucleotides: TGCAGTGCTAGAGCTGGGACAGGGATCTACGAGCAGTACTTC.

This clonotype was seen a few times. CDR3 bases: TGTGCCTGGAGTCGGCGGTACACTGAAGCTTTCTTT. It codes for CAWSRRYTEAFF. The V gene is TRBV30, the J gene TRBJ1-1; no reliable D call. The CDR3 contains 12 residues. Germline V gene data show CDR1 as GTSNPN and CDR2 as SVGIG (reference sequence). V was clipped by 2 bases and J by 3 bases, with 7 bases between them.

This clonotype was counted between two and nine times. The V gene is TRBV6-1, the J gene TRBJ1-2; D unresolved. V lost 8 bases to trimming and J lost 8 bases, with 18 bases between them. The germline V gene has CDR1 MNHNS and CDR2 SASEGT. This CDR3 spans 13 amino acids. The CDR3 spells CASSKIRVGGYTF. The CDR3 DNA reads TGTGCCAGCTCCAAGATAAGGGTCGGAGGCTACACCTTC.

V and J are TRBV14 and TRBJ2-1, with D possibly being TRBD1 (6 bases). The CDR3 is 15 amino acids. The V end lost 1 base, the J end lost 7 bases, and 14 bases lay between the germline ends. From germline, CDR1 is SGHDN and CDR2 FVKESK. Written as DNA, the CDR3 is TGTGCCAGCAGCCAAGGGCCAGGGGATTGGAATGAGCAGTTCTTC. It encodes CASSQGPGDWNEQFF.

V is TRBV12-3 or TRBV12-4 and J is TRBJ2-4; 8 positions agree with TRBD2. J gave up 4 bases and V 0 bases, and 8 bases lay outside the gene matches. The CDR3 runs to 17 residues. DNA of the CDR3: TGTGCCAGCAGTTTAGCTTTCCGGCGGGGGGCGAAAAACATTCAGTACTTC. Translation: CASSLAFRRGAKNIQYF.

This clonotype has a handful of counts. The rearrangement links TRBV7-6 to TRBJ2-5, with D maybe TRBD2 (5 bases). This CDR3 region has 13 residues. V shed 8 bases and J shed 2 bases, with 12 bases lying between them. Germline-derived CDR1 and CDR2 are SGHVS and FNYEAQ. In DNA, the CDR3 is TGTGCCAGCTCCGGGATCGAACAAGAGACCCAGTACTTC. This codes for CASSGIEQETQYF.

This clonotype was counted only a few times. The CDR3 nucleotides are TGCAGTGGAGGGGGCAGCTCCTACAATGAGCAGTTCTTC. It translates to CSGGGSSYNEQFF. This chain connects TRBV20-1 to TRBJ2-1; 7 nucleotides line up with TRBD1. The germline gives CDR1 DFQATT, CDR2 SNEGSKA (reference sequence). This CDR3 contains 13 residues. V lost 7 bases to trimming and J lost 0 bases; unmatched junction nucleotides: 3.

V and J are TRBV4-3 and TRBJ2-7, with D maybe TRBD2 (6 bases). Trimming cost V 0 bases and J 7 bases, with 10 bases left between them. The CDR3 extends over 13 amino acids. Germline CDR1 LGHNA, CDR2 YSLEER. CDR3 bases: TGCGCCAGCAGCCAAGAGGTTGGGGGGGAGCAGTACGTC. Its translation is CASSQEVGGEQYV.

The chain combines TRBV6-2 or TRBV6-3 with TRBJ2-4; 10 bases are a match to TRBD2. The CDR3 sequence is 16 residues long. Trimming cost V 3 bases and J 8 bases; bases outside gene matches: 10. Germline CDR1 reads MNHEY; CDR2 reads SVGEGT. CDR3 in DNA: TGTGCCAGCAGTTATCTACGGACTAGCGGCGTGGACATTCAGTACTTC. Its translation is CASSYLRTSGVDIQYF.

The gene calls are TRBV5-1 and TRBJ1-1; D gene ambiguous. From germline, CDR1 is SGHRS and CDR2 YFSETQ. Between the trimmed V and J ends, which lost 6 bases and 0 bases, there was a span of 9 bases. The CDR3 loop spans 13 amino acids. The CDR3 region has the DNA TGCGCCAGCAAAGACGGCATGAACACTGAAGCTTTCTTT. It codes for CASKDGMNTEAFF.

The table lists this clonotype with many counts. The V and J genes are TRBV5-1 and TRBJ1-2; TRBD1 matches 10 bases. Germline V lookup: CDR1 SGHRS, CDR2 YFSETQ. The CDR3 runs 15 residues. V was pared by 4 bases and J by 6 bases, with 9 bases of the junction left unmatched. CDR3 amino acids: CASSIAIGQGDGYTF. In DNA form, the CDR3 reads TGCGCCAGCAGCATTGCAATTGGACAGGGGGATGGCTACACCTTC.

This clonotype was detected many times. The chain uses TRBV12-3 or TRBV12-4 and TRBJ2-2; TRBD1 or TRBD2 may be the D gene (5 bases each). This CDR3 region has 14 residues. Trimming took 7 bases from V and 8 from J, leaving 17 bases between them. The CDR3 region has the DNA TGTGCCAGCACCTACCGGGACCCCAAGGGGGAGCTGTTTTTT. The encoded protein is CASTYRDPKGELFF.

This clonotype was found a few times. The chain uses TRBV5-1 and TRBJ2-3; 8 bases align to TRBD1. Germline CDR1 is SGHRS and CDR2 is YFSETQ. The V and J ends lost 4 bases and 6 bases, in that order; junction bases with no gene match: 7. The CDR3 covers 14 residues. CDR3 nucleotides: TGCGCCAGCAGCCCTGGACAGGGATCGGATACGCAGTATTTT. Translating gives CASSPGQGSDTQYF.

The chain couples TRBV9 to TRBJ2-6, with 8 nucleotides matching TRBD2. This CDR3 spans 19 amino acids. V lost 0 bases and J lost 0; bases outside the gene matches: 8. CDR1 is SGDLS and CDR2 is YYNGEE in the germline V gene. The CDR3 loop reads CASSVGLAGGDSGANVLTF. CDR3 coding DNA: TGTGCCAGCAGCGTAGGACTGGCGGGGGGCGACTCTGGGGCCAACGTCCTGACTTTC.

V usage is TRBV7-6 and J usage is TRBJ2-7, with D possibly matching TRBD2 (6 bases). The CDR3 consists of 14 residues. V lost 1 base, J lost 6 bases, and 13 bases lay in between. From germline, CDR1 is SGHVS and CDR2 FNYEAQ. Written as DNA, the CDR3 is TGTGCCAGCAGCTTAGTGGCAAGCGGGCCCGAGCAGTACTTC. Its translation is CASSLVASGPEQYF.